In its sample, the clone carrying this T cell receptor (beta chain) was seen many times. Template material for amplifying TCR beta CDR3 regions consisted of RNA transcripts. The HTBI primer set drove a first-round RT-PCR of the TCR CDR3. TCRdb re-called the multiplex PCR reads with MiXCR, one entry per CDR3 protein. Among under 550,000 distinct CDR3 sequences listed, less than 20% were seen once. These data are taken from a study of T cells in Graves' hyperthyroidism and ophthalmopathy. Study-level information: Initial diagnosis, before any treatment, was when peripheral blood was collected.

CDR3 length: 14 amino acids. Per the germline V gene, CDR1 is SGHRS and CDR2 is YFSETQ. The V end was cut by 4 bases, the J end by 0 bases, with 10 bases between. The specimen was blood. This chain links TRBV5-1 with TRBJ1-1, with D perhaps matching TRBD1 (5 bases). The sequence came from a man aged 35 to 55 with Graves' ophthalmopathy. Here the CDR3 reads CASSRTDMNTEAFF. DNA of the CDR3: TGCGCCAGCAGCCGGACGGACATGAACACTGAAGCTTTCTTT.